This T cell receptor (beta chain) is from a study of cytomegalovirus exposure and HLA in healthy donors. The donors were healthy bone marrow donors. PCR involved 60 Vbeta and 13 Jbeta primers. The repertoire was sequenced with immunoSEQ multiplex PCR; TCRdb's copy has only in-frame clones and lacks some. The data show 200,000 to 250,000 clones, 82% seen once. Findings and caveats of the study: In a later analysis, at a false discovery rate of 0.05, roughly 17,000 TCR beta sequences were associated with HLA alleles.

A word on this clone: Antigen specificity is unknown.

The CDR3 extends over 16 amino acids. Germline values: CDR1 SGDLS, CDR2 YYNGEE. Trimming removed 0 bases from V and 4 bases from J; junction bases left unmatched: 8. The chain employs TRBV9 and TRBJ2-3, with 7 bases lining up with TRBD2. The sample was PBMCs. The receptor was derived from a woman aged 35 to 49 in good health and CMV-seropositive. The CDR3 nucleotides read TGTGCCAGCAGCGTAGAAGGGACTACCTTCGCAGATACGCAGTATTTT. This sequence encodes CASSVEGTTFADTQYF.